A single sample gave rise to the 15 T cell receptor beta chains below, sequenced in a study of T cell responses to AZD1222 COVID-19 vaccine. TCRdb's copy holds only in-frame clones and misses some; the assay was immunoSEQ multiplex PCR. The repertoire holds 150,000 or so clones, with more than 85% as singletons. The starting material was peripheral blood, obtained on day 0 of AZD1222 vaccination. The source is an adult in good health.

A note on this clone: A read error may account for a junction end that differs from germline. V usage is TRBV10-2 and J usage is TRBJ2-7, with TRBD2 matching 7 bases. This CDR3 spans 15 amino acids. Per the germline V gene, CDR1 is WSHSY and CDR2 is SAAADI. The CDR3 reads CASTRGGAGTYEQYF. The CDR3 DNA follows: TGCGCCAGCACGAGGGGTGGAGCGGGAACCTACGAACAGTACTTC.

A remark on this clone: This specimen includes other DNA sequences encoding the same CDR3. This chain joins TRBV5-6 and TRBJ2-7; TRBD1 aligns across 8 bases. CDR3 size: 15 residues. J gave up 5 bases and V 0 bases, and 7 bases lay outside the gene matches. Germline V gives CDR1 SGHDT, CDR2 YYEEEE. The CDR3 sequence: CASSLVRDRYHEQYF. The CDR3 DNA follows: TGTGCCAGCAGCTTGGTCCGGGACAGGTATCACGAGCAGTACTTC. The whole variable domain, remainder taken from reference TRBV5-6 and TRBJ2-7, is DAGVTQSPTHLIKTRGQQVTLRCSPKSGHDTVSWYQQALGQGPQFIFQYYEEEERQRGNFPDRFSGHQFPNYSSELNVNALLLGDSALYLCASSLVRDRYHEQYFGPGTRLTVT.

The chain recombines TRBV28 with TRBJ1-3, with TRBD1 identical over 7 bases. J lost 4 bases, V lost 2 bases, and 8 bases had no gene match. CDR1 MDHEN and CDR2 SYDVKM come from the germline V gene. The CDR3 extends over 16 amino acids. The CDR3: CASSLRSRGTGNTIYF. As DNA, the CDR3 is TGTGCCAGCAGTTTAAGGTCCAGGGGGACGGGAAACACCATATATTTT.

V usage is TRBV6-5 and J usage is TRBJ2-2; no clear D gene. Germline assignment: CDR1 MNHEY and CDR2 SVGAGI. CDR3 length equals 15 residues. The V end was cut by 0 bases, the J end by 3 bases, with 8 bases between. CDR3 sequence: CASSYSGGDTGELFF. CDR3 DNA: TGTGCCAGCAGTTACTCGGGCGGAGACACCGGGGAGCTGTTTTTT.

The genes are TRBV5-1 and TRBJ2-4; possible D gene TRBD1, 6 bases. Trimming took 4 bases from V and 7 from J, leaving 12 bases between them. The germline V gene has CDR1 SGHRS and CDR2 YFSETQ. This CDR3 is 13 amino acids long. The CDR3 loop is CASSPRTANIQYF. The CDR3 bases are TGCGCCAGCAGCCCCAGGACAGCCAACATTCAGTACTTC.

The CDR3 sequence is CAISEGGSTYEQYF. DNA for the CDR3: TGTGCCATCAGTGAAGGGGGCAGTACCTACGAGCAGTACTTC. The genes are TRBV10-3 and TRBJ2-7, with 7 bases aligning to TRBD1. V gave up 3 bases and J gave up 2 bases; unmatched junction bases: 4. The germline V gene has CDR1 ENHRY and CDR2 SYGVKD. The CDR3 consists of 14 residues.

The V call is TRBV18, the J call TRBJ1-1; possibly TRBD1 for D (5 bases). Trimming took off 2 bases at V and 1 base at J, with 11 bases between the two ends. The CDR3 runs 15 residues. CDR1 KGHSH and CDR2 LQKENI come from the germline V gene. In DNA form, the CDR3 reads TGTGCCAGCTCACCAGTGGGGGTTAGGAACACTGAAGCTTTCTTT. Translating gives CASSPVGVRNTEAFF.

There are a few counts of this clone. V gene TRBV2 combines with J gene TRBJ2-1, with 10 bases lining up with TRBD2. This CDR3 has 16 amino acids. Looked up from germline, CDR1 is SNHLY and CDR2 is FYNNEI. Losses at the gene ends were 6 bases for V and 3 bases for J; bases not matched to a gene: 8. The CDR3 loop reads CASRGASGSFYNEQFF. CDR3 bases: TGTGCCAGCAGGGGGGCTAGCGGGAGCTTCTACAATGAGCAGTTCTTC.

This clone has a single count. The chain recombines TRBV4-1 with TRBJ1-2; 9 bases agree with TRBD1. The germline gives CDR1 MGHRA, CDR2 YSYEKL. The CDR3 runs to 14 residues. V gave up 3 bases and J gave up 7 bases; unmatched junction bases: 6. CDR3 sequence reads: CASSHPGQGGGYTF. In nucleotides, the CDR3 is TGCGCCAGCAGCCACCCGGGACAGGGTGGTGGCTACACCTTC.

The chain couples TRBV29-1 to TRBJ2-5; D might be TRBD2 (6 bases). V shed 7 bases and J shed 7 bases, with 10 bases lying between them. There are 10 residues in the CDR3. Germline V gives CDR1 SQVTM, CDR2 ANQGSEA. CDR3 coding DNA: TGCAGCGCGATACTAGCGACCCAGTACTTC. It is translated as CSAILATQYF.

This rearrangement joins TRBV12-3 or TRBV12-4 to TRBJ1-1; 9 bases are shared with TRBD1. V lost 7 bases, J lost 11 bases, and 11 bases stayed unmatched. This CDR3 has 13 amino acids. In DNA, the CDR3 is TGTGCCAGCAATCTGGACAGGGGAGATGTTGCTTTCTTT. This sequence encodes CASNLDRGDVAFF.

The genes are TRBV29-1 and TRBJ1-2; maybe TRBD1 (5 bases). The CDR3 has 14 residues. Germline CDR1 and CDR2: SQVTM and ANQGSEA. V lost 3 bases, J lost 0 bases, and 11 bases lay in between. CDR3 sequence (DNA): TGCAGCGTTGATAGGGGTTTGACTAACTATGGCTACACCTTC. Translating it yields CSVDRGLTNYGYTF. Combining the CDR3 with reference TRBV29-1 and TRBJ1-2 gives the whole variable domain SAVISQKPSRDICQRGTSLTIQCQVDSQVTMMFWYRQQPGQSLTLIATANQGSEATYESGFVIDKFPISRPNLTFSTLTVSNMSPEDSSIYLCSVDRGLTNYGYTFGSGTRLTVV.

The chain carries TRBV10-1 and TRBJ1-1, with no clear D. The CDR3 loop spans 14 amino acids. V was trimmed by 3 bases and J by 2 bases, leaving 10 bases between them. Germline CDR1 WNHNN, CDR2 SYGVQD (reference sequence). CDR3 loop: CASSDARANTEAFF. CDR3 bases: TGCGCCAGCAGTGACGCGAGGGCCAACACTGAAGCTTTCTTT.

This clone appeared once. The junction shows a germline mismatch at one end, possibly a read error. The chain joins TRBV7-7 to TRBJ2-2; 8 bases agree with TRBD2. CDR3 length: 16 amino acids. The V gene's germline CDR1 is SSHAT and CDR2 FNYEAQ (reference sequence). CDR3 residues: CASSSLSGTMAGELFF. CDR3 sequence (DNA): TGTGCTAGCAGCTCCCTTAGCGGGACTATGGCCGGGGAGCTGTTTTTT. Drawing the rest from reference TRBV7-7 and TRBJ2-2, the complete variable domain is GAGVSQSPRYKVTKRGQDVTLRCDPISSHATLYWYQQALGQGPEFLTYFNYEAQPDKSGLPSDRFSAERPEGSISTLTIQRTEQRDSAMYRCASSSLSGTMAGELFFGEGSRLTVL.

The CDR3 loop is CASSPRGTEAFF. CDR3 DNA: TGTGCCAGCAGCCCGAGGGGGACTGAAGCTTTCTTT. The chain combines TRBV5-5 with TRBJ1-1; perhaps TRBD1 as D (6 bases). Trimming removed 4 bases from V and 5 bases from J, with 9 bases in between. The CDR3 totals 12 residues. Germline V gene sequence: CDR1 SGHKS, CDR2 YYEKEE (reference sequence).